One and the same sample provided the 18 T cell receptor beta chains below, sequenced in a study of EBV T-cell therapy then PD-1 blockade in nasopharyngeal carcinoma. Sequenced by immunoSEQ multiplex PCR; TCRdb stores in-frame clones only, minus some. Of roughly 20,000 clones listed, less than 90% are singletons. These receptors have no identified antigens. This sample's treatment: AdE1-LMPpoly-expanded autologous EBV-specific T-cell therapy followed by anti-PD-1 nivolumab. Here the sequenced sample was CD8+ T cells from blood, taken around day 35 from a patient whose treatment included autologous EBV-specific T cells and nivolumab. The receptors here all came from a man aged 35 to 55 with nasopharyngeal carcinoma.

The sample holds one count of this clone. The chain uses TRBV7-8 and TRBJ1-3; 9 bases map to TRBD1. The trim removed 7 bases at V and 8 bases at J, leaving 24 bases unmatched. This CDR3 spans 19 amino acids. Germline V CDR1 and CDR2: SGHVS, FQNEAQ. CDR3 region: CASTPTGTGKLPLGYTIYF. CDR3 DNA: TGTGCCAGCACCCCTACCGGGACAGGGAAACTTCCACTCGGATACACCATATATTTT. Supplemented by reference TRBV7-8 and TRBJ1-3, the full variable domain reads GAGVSQSPRYKVAKRGQDVALRCDPISGHVSLFWYQQALGQGPEFLTYFQNEAQLDKSGLPSDRFFAERPEGSVSTLKIQRTQQEDSAVYLCASTPTGTGKLPLGYTIYFGEGSWLTVV.

The V and J genes are TRBV6-5 and TRBJ2-7; D possibly corresponds to TRBD2 (5 bases). Germline lookup yields CDR1 MNHEY and CDR2 SVGAGI. The CDR3 has 13 residues. Trimming took 10 bases from V and 3 from J, leaving 16 bases between them. The CDR3, as DNA: TGTGCCATCCAACCCGGGATCAACTACGAGCAGTACTTC. Protein sequence: CAIQPGINYEQYF.

The CDR3 DNA reads as TGTGCCAGCAGTTACTCGAGAGGGGCGCAGACTGAAGCTTTCTTT. Protein sequence: CASSYSRGAQTEAFF. This chain links TRBV6-5 with TRBJ1-1; D might be TRBD1 (5 bases). CDR3 size: 15 residues. Germline CDR1 and CDR2: MNHEY and SVGAGI. V dropped 0 bases and J dropped 5 bases, with 13 bases sitting between them.

V and J are TRBV27 and TRBJ2-5; possibly TRBD1 for D (6 bases). The CDR3 sequence is 14 residues long. V lost 3 bases to trimming and J lost 4 bases, with 12 bases between them. Per germline, CDR1 MNHEY and CDR2 SMNVEV (reference sequence). This CDR3 is CASSFGRGGETQYF. In DNA form, the CDR3 reads TGTGCCAGCAGTTTTGGCAGGGGTGGAGAGACCCAGTACTTC.

This chain uses TRBV5-4 with TRBJ1-2, with TRBD1 identical over 8 bases. This CDR3 has 15 amino acids. Germline CDR1 reads SGHNT; CDR2 reads YYREEE (reference sequence). The J segment lost 4 bases and the V segment lost 5 bases, leaving 10 bases of the junction unmatched. In DNA form, the CDR3 reads TGTGCCAGCAGGGGTGGACAGGGTTCGGTCTATGGCTACACCTTC. This gives the protein CASRGGQGSVYGYTF. The whole variable domain, filled in from reference TRBV5-4 and TRBJ1-2, reads ETGVTQSPTHLIKTRGQQVTLRCSSQSGHNTVSWYQQALGQGPQFIFQYYREEENGRGNFPPRFSGLQFPNYSSELNVNALELDDSALYLCASRGGQGSVYGYTFGSGTRLTVV.

The chain links TRBV4-3 to TRBJ2-3, with D perhaps TRBD2 (5 bases). Per germline, CDR1 LGHNA and CDR2 YSLEER. Deletions cut 0 bases from V and 3 bases from J, with 19 bases between. The CDR3 is 18 amino acids. The CDR3 here is CASSQDLLEGLLTDTQYF. The CDR3 DNA reads TGCGCCAGCAGCCAAGACCTGCTTGAGGGTTTATTGACAGATACGCAGTATTTT.

The CDR3 DNA reads as TGTGCCAGCAGCTTAGAGGCAGGGAGTGGCTACACCTTC. It codes for CASSLEAGSGYTF. V gene TRBV7-9 combines with J gene TRBJ1-2; D is possibly TRBD1 (5 bases). Germline V gene lookup returns CDR1 SEHNR and CDR2 FQNEAQ (reference sequence). V gave up 1 base and J gave up 7 bases, with 10 bases separating them. The CDR3 has 13 residues. Filled out from reference TRBV7-9 and TRBJ1-2, the complete variable domain reads DTGVSQNPRHKITKRGQNVTFRCDPISEHNRLYWYRQTLGQGPEFLTYFQNEAQLEKSRLLSDRFSAERPKGSFSTLEIQRTEQGDSAMYLCASSLEAGSGYTFGSGTRLTVV.

The chain joins TRBV5-1 to TRBJ2-7; TRBD1 matches 7 bases. This CDR3 region has 15 residues. From germline, CDR1 is SGHRS and CDR2 YFSETQ. The V gene end was trimmed by 2 bases and the J gene end by 6 bases; junction bases not matched to a gene: 11. CDR3 loop: CASSFYGTVSGEQYF. CDR3 nucleotides: TGCGCCAGCAGCTTCTACGGGACAGTCTCGGGCGAGCAGTACTTC.

The rearrangement links TRBV7-9 to TRBJ1-6; D is unclear. Trimming left V 5 bases short and J 14 bases short, with 16 bases between. Germline V CDR1 and CDR2: SEHNR, FQNEAQ (reference sequence). The CDR3 sequence is 13 residues long. The CDR3 nucleotides read TGTGCCAGCAGCCCTGACGCTCAGGTCACCCTCCACTTT. Amino acid sequence: CASSPDAQVTLHF.

A single count supports this clone. The J gene is TRBJ1-2, the V gene TRBV6-4; D is unclear. Looked up from germline, CDR1 is MRHNA and CDR2 is SNTAGT. V was pared by 5 bases and J by 8 bases, with 24 bases between. The CDR3 has 16 amino acids. The CDR3 protein is CASSPVPRALGNGYTF. For the CDR3, the DNA is TGTGCCAGCAGTCCAGTCCCAAGGGCGCTTGGGAACGGCTACACCTTC.

V usage is TRBV24-1 and J usage is TRBJ2-5; TRBD1 is a possible D gene (5 bases). V gave up 0 bases and J gave up 4 bases, with 8 bases separating them. Per germline, CDR1 KGHDR and CDR2 SFDVKD. The CDR3 is 14 amino acids. The CDR3: CATSDLGAAETQYF. The CDR3 coding sequence is TGTGCCACCAGTGATTTGGGGGCGGCAGAGACCCAGTACTTC.

This chain uses TRBV14 with TRBJ1-2; D unclear. Trimming took off 0 bases at V and 4 bases at J, with 6 bases between the two ends. The germline V gene has CDR1 SGHDN and CDR2 FVKESK. The CDR3 contains 13 residues. The CDR3 spells CASSQDTGYGYTF. In DNA form, the CDR3 reads TGTGCCAGCAGCCAAGATACGGGCTATGGCTACACCTTC.

This clone is medium-sized within its sample. The chain has TRBV18 and TRBJ1-6, with D perhaps matching TRBD1 (5 bases). Between the trimmed V and J ends, which lost 7 bases and 6 bases, there was a span of 13 bases. From germline, CDR1 is KGHSH and CDR2 LQKENI. The CDR3 totals 14 residues. CDR3 region: CASWKGEPNSPLHF. As DNA, the CDR3 is TGTGCCAGCTGGAAAGGGGAACCTAATTCACCCCTCCACTTT. The entire variable domain, with the rest obtained from reference TRBV18 and TRBJ1-6, is as follows: NAGVMQNPRHLVRRRGQEARLRCSPMKGHSHVYWYRQLPEEGLKFMVYLQKENIIDESGMPKERFSAEFPKEGPSILRIQQVVRGDSAAYFCASWKGEPNSPLHFGNGTRLTVT.

The CDR3 here is CASSSSGGSEQYF. CDR3 coding DNA: TGTGCCAGCAGCTCGTCAGGGGGGAGCGAGCAGTACTTC. The chain carries TRBV7-3 and TRBJ2-7; D may be TRBD1 (7 bases). The V end was cut by 4 bases, the J end by 6 bases, with 13 bases between. The CDR3 totals 13 residues. Looked up from germline, CDR1 is SGHTA and CDR2 is FQGTGA. The full variable domain, completed using reference TRBV7-3 and TRBJ2-7, is GAGVSQTPSNKVTEKGKYVELRCDPISGHTALYWYRQSLGQGPEFLIYFQGTGAADDSGLPNDRFFAVRPEGSVSTLKIQRTERGDSAVYLCASSSSGGSEQYFGPGTRLTVT.

The chain uses TRBV6-4 and TRBJ2-2; TRBD2 matches at 9 bases. The CDR3 length is 14 residues. V gave up 3 bases and J gave up 5 bases; unmatched junction bases: 1. Germline CDR1 MRHNA, CDR2 SNTAGT. CDR3 amino acids: CASSESGGTGELFF. The DNA for the CDR3 is TGTGCCAGCAGTGAGAGCGGGGGGACCGGGGAGCTGTTTTTT.

The sample holds one count of this clone. This chain joins TRBV6-5 and TRBJ2-7, with TRBD1 matching 8 bases. The CDR3 covers 16 residues. Germline V gene data show CDR1 as MNHEY and CDR2 as SVGAGI. Germline trimming cut 0 bases from V and 1 base from J; bases unmatched to any gene: 5. CDR3 amino acids: CASSYSSGQVSYEQYF. The CDR3 DNA sequence: TGTGCCAGCAGTTACTCCTCGGGACAGGTTTCCTACGAGCAGTACTTC.

The chain employs TRBV9 and TRBJ2-7, with D unresolved. The CDR3 is 15 amino acids. Per germline, CDR1 SGDLS and CDR2 YYNGEE. The V gene lost 4 bases and the J gene lost 1 base, with 15 bases spanning the gap. The DNA of the CDR3 is TGTGCCAGCAGCCCCTCACGGGTCCTTTCCTACGAGCAGTACTTC. It codes for CASSPSRVLSYEQYF. Full variable domain (rest looked up from reference TRBV9 and TRBJ2-7): DSGVTQTPKHLITATGQRVTLRCSPRSGDLSVYWYQQSLDQGLQFLIQYYNGEERAKGNILERFSAQQFPDLHSELNLSSLELGDSALYFCASSPSRVLSYEQYFGPGTRLTVT.

This rearrangement joins TRBV5-1 to TRBJ2-2; D is ambiguous. Germline V gene data show CDR1 as SGHRS and CDR2 as YFSETQ. The V and J ends lost 1 base and 0 bases respectively, with 4 bases between them. There are 14 residues in the CDR3. CDR3 amino acids: CASSLWTNTGELFF. The CDR3 DNA sequence: TGCGCCAGCAGCTTGTGGACGAACACCGGGGAGCTGTTTTTT.